Each of the 8 T cell receptor beta chains below was sequenced from the same sample in a study of blood T cell repertoires in COVID-19 (dated by TCRdb to 2019 to 2021). Libraries were prepared through the immunoSEQ multiplex PCR assay. This immuneACCESS table, as held by TCRdb, lists in-frame sequences with V and J called but not all clones. Of the missing ones, under half trace to an unresolved V gene in checked studies; the others have no known cause. The sample records some 250,000 clones, about 83% of which are singletons. The ten largest clones take up 12% of the sample. Sequencing input: peripheral blood. The receptors originated from a man older than 75 with acute or convalescent COVID-19.

The rearrangement uses TRBV13 and TRBJ1-4, with TRBD1 identical over 9 bases. V lost 5 bases and J lost 11; bases outside the gene matches: 9. CDR1 and CDR2 from the germline V gene are PRHDT and FYEKMQ (reference sequence). This CDR3 has 14 amino acids. The CDR3 DNA reads as TGTGCCAGCAGCCGGACAGGGGACATTGGGAAACTGTTTTTT. This sequence encodes CASSRTGDIGKLFF. The full variable domain, completed using reference TRBV13 and TRBJ1-4, is AAGVIQSPRHLIKEKRETATLKCYPIPRHDTVYWYQQGPGQDPQFLISFYEKMQSDKGSIPDRFSAQQFSDYHSELNMSSLELGDSALYFCASSRTGDIGKLFFGSGTQLSVL.

This chain uses TRBV5-6 with TRBJ1-1, with D possibly matching TRBD1 (5 bases). Trimming cost V 2 bases and J 12 bases, with 26 bases left between them. The CDR3 totals 16 residues. Germline lookup yields CDR1 SGHDT and CDR2 YYEEEE. The CDR3 loop is CASSLFSGVGDGRTFF. CDR3 coding DNA: TGTGCCAGCAGCTTATTCTCGGGGGTCGGCGATGGAAGGACTTTCTTT.

The V call is TRBV5-4, the J call TRBJ2-1, with 9 nucleotides matching TRBD1. Germline trimming cut 5 bases from V and 6 bases from J; bases unmatched to any gene: 3. This CDR3 region has 13 residues. Germline values: CDR1 SGHNT, CDR2 YYREEE (reference sequence). CDR3 amino acids: CASSPDRGNEQFF. The CDR3 DNA follows: TGTGCCAGCAGTCCGGACAGGGGCAATGAGCAGTTCTTC.

The V gene is TRBV29-1, the J gene TRBJ1-1, with D perhaps matching TRBD1 (6 bases). The CDR3 is 13 residues long. Trimming took off 4 bases at V and 6 bases at J, with 15 bases between the two ends. CDR1 SQVTM and CDR2 ANQGSEA come from the germline V gene. The DNA for the CDR3 is TGCAGCGTTGCCAGGGGAGTGGGGGCTGAAGCTTTCTTT. It encodes CSVARGVGAEAFF.

This chain uses TRBV10-3 with TRBJ1-4, with D possibly being TRBD1 (5 bases). Per the germline V gene, CDR1 is ENHRY and CDR2 is SYGVKD. The V gene lost 0 bases and the J gene lost 1 base, with 18 bases spanning the gap. The CDR3 loop spans 19 amino acids. DNA for the CDR3: TGTGCCATCAGTGAGTCGGAGGGGTTCGGAGGAGGAACTAATGAAAAACTGTTTTTT. It yields the protein CAISESEGFGGGTNEKLFF.

The chain employs TRBV6-6 and TRBJ1-5; D unclear. Between the trimmed V and J ends, which lost 7 bases and 0 bases, there was a span of 13 bases. This CDR3 region has 15 residues. Germline V CDR1 and CDR2: MNHNY, SVGAGI (reference sequence). This CDR3 is CASTPTGYSNQPQHF. The CDR3, as DNA: TGTGCCAGCACCCCTACCGGTTATAGCAATCAGCCCCAGCATTTT.

V usage is TRBV2 and J usage is TRBJ2-7, with TRBD1 matching over 7 bases. Germline assignment: CDR1 SNHLY and CDR2 FYNNEI. The ends lost 7 bases at V and 7 bases at J; junction bases unmatched: 7. The CDR3 is 12 amino acids. CDR3 amino acids: CASKGASWEQYF. CDR3 sequence (DNA): TGTGCCAGCAAGGGGGCGTCGTGGGAGCAGTACTTC.

This chain joins TRBV3-1 (or the pseudogene TRBV3-2) and TRBJ1-1; maybe TRBD1 (6 bases). V shed 5 bases and J shed 5 bases, with 15 bases lying between them. In germline, CDR1 is LGHDT, CDR2 YNNKEL (reference sequence). The CDR3 extends over 14 amino acids. This CDR3 is CASSETGRRTEAFF. Here the CDR3 DNA reads TGTGCCAGCAGCGAAACAGGGCGGAGAACTGAAGCTTTCTTT.